The rows below give T cell receptor beta chains drawn from one sample of a study of CD8+CD57+ T cells in acquired aplastic anemia. TCRdb analysed the reads with MiXCR anew, one entry per CDR3 protein. This sample carries about 98,000 distinct CDR3 sequences, around 68% of them seen once, and the ten largest clones take less than 75%. The sequenced material came from sorted CD4+, CD8+, or CD8+CD57+ T cells (not recorded which) from PBMCs. The receptors shown here come from a human donor with aplastic anemia. The CDR3 runs from the conserved cysteine through the conserved F or W. Each record gives: D gene, V gene, clone size, J gene, CDR3 DNA, CDR3 protein. A D gene is named only where the DNA matches it firmly. Only some rows state a clone size, as once, few, many or a class for expanded clones.

-	TRBV29-1	-	TRBJ1-1	TGCAGCGTTGGACGGGCGAACACTGAAGCTTTCTTT	CSVGRANTEAFF
TRBD2	TRBV2	-	TRBJ2-1	TGTGCCAGCAGTGAAGTAGCGGGGGGACTCAATGAGCAGTTCTTC	CASSEVAGGLNEQFF
-	TRBV7-4	-	TRBJ1-3	TGTGCCAGCAGCTGCAGAAGAAACACCATATATTTT	CASSCRRNTIYF
-	TRBV6-1	once	TRBJ2-3	TGTGCCAGCATGGCGGTAGGGACAGATACGCAGTATTTT	CASMAVGTDTQYF
-	TRBV7-9	few	TRBJ2-7	TGTGCCAGCAGCTCCACTCACGAGCAGTACTTC	CASSSTHEQYF
TRBD1	TRBV24-1	few	TRBJ1-4	TGTGCCACCAGTGATGGACAGGGGGGGAAACTGTTTTTT	CATSDGQGGKLFF
-	TRBV19	many	TRBJ1-5	TGTGCCAGCAAAATTAGCAATCAGCCCCAGCATTTT	CASKISNQPQHF
-	TRBV25-1	few	TRBJ1-1	TGTGCCAGCAGTGGTAATAGACAGGTGCGCGCTTTCTTT	CASSGNRQVRAFF
TRBD1	TRBV19	-	TRBJ2-1	TGTGCCAGTAGCGATGGACAGGATGACTACAATGAGCAGTTCTTC	CASSDGQDDYNEQFF
TRBD1	TRBV2	-	TRBJ1-2	TGTGCCAGCAGCGCTGGGACAGCAAGGGGTTTTTATGGCTACACCTTC	CASSAGTARGFYGYTF
-	TRBV4-2	-	TRBJ1-2	TGTGCCAGCAGCCAGGGAGTTGAAGGGTATGGCTACACCTTC	CASSQGVEGYGYTF
-	TRBV19	-	TRBJ2-5	TGTGCCAGTAATGGTGGAGGCACGGGACAAGAGACCCAGTACTTC	CASNGGGTGQETQYF
-	TRBV7-3	-	TRBJ2-3	TGTGCCAGCAGCCTGTCAGCCACAGATACGCAGTATTTT	CASSLSATDTQYF
-	TRBV7-2	-	TRBJ2-7	TGTGCCAGCAGCTTAGTCTCGGGGGAGCAGTACTTC	CASSLVSGEQYF
TRBD2	TRBV14	-	TRBJ2-7	TGTGCCAGCAGTCCTAGCGGTACCTACGAGCAGTACTTC	CASSPSGTYEQYF
-	TRBV10-2	-	TRBJ2-3	TGCGCCAGCAGCGGTATTGCGGGAACAGATACGCAGTATTTT	CASSGIAGTDTQYF
TRBD1	TRBV24-1	-	TRBJ1-2	TGTGCCACCAGTGACTCGGGACAGGGACGCGATGGCTACACCTTC	CATSDSGQGRDGYTF
-	TRBV6-1	-	TRBJ2-7	TGTGCCAGCAGTGAAGGGCTGACAGGGAGGACCTACGAGCAGTACTTC	CASSEGLTGRTYEQYF
-	TRBV4-3	-	TRBJ2-3	TGCGCCAGCAGCCAACAAGGGGATACGCAGTATTTT	CASSQQGDTQYF
TRBD1	TRBV19	-	TRBJ2-3	TGTGCCAGTAGTATAACAGGGGGGAGCACAGATACGCAGTATTTT	CASSITGGSTDTQYF
TRBD2	TRBV10-3	-	TRBJ2-1	TGTGCCATCAGAGGGACTAGCGGGAAGTACAATGAGCAGTTCTTC	CAIRGTSGKYNEQFF
-	TRBV6-1	-	TRBJ1-2	TGTGCCAGCAGTGACCGCTATGGCTACACCTTC	CASSDRYGYTF
TRBD1	TRBV10-3	few	TRBJ1-6	TGTGCCAGCCATGGGACAGGGGTTTCACCCCTCCACTTT	CASHGTGVSPLHF
-	TRBV2	-	TRBJ1-6	TGTGCCAGCAGTCCGGCGGGGGTGAGATCACCCCTCCACTTT	CASSPAGVRSPLHF
-	TRBV20-1	once	TRBJ2-6	TGCAGTGCTAGAGTGGAGACTGGGGCCAACGTCCTGACTTTC	CSARVETGANVLTF
TRBD2	TRBV7-9	-	TRBJ2-7	TGTACCAGCAGCTTAGCCGGGACTAGCTTCCACGAGCAGTACTTC	CTSSLAGTSFHEQYF
-	TRBV20-1	few	TRBJ2-3	TGCAGTGCTAGAGAGGTTAGCACAGATACGCAGTATTTT	CSAREVSTDTQYF
-	TRBV20-1	-	TRBJ2-7	TGCAGTGCTAGAGACCGGGGAAACCCCTACGAGCAGTACTTC	CSARDRGNPYEQYF